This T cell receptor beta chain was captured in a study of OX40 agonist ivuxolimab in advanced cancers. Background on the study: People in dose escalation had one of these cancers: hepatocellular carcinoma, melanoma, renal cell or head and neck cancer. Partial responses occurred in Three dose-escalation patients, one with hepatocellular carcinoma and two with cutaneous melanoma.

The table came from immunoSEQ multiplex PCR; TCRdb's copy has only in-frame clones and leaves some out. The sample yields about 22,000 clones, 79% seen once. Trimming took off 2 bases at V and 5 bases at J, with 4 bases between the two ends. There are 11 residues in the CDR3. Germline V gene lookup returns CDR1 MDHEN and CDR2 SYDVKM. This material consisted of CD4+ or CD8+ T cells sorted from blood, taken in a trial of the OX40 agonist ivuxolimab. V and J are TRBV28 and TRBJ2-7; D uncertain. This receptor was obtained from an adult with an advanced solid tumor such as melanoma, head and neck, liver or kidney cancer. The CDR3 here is CASSLVDEQYF. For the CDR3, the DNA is TGTGCCAGCAGTTTAGTAGACGAGCAGTACTTC.